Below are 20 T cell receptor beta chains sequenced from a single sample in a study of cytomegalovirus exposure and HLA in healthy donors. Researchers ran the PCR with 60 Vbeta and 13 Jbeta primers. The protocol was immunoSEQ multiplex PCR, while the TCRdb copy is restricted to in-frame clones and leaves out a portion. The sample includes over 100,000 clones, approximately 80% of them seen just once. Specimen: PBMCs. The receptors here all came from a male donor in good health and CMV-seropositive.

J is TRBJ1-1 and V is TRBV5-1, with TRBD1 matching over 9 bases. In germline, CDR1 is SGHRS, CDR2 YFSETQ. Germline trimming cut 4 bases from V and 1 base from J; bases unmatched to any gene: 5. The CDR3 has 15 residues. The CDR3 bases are TGCGCCAGCAGCGTGGACAGGGGATGGAACACTGAAGCTTTCTTT. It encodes CASSVDRGWNTEAFF.

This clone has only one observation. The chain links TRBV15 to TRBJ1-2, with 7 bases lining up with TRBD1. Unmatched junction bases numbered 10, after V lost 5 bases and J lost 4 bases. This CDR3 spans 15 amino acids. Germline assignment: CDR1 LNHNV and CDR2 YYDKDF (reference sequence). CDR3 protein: CATSPRDSRSYGYTF. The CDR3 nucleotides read TGTGCCACCAGCCCCCGGGACAGCCGGAGCTATGGCTACACCTTC.

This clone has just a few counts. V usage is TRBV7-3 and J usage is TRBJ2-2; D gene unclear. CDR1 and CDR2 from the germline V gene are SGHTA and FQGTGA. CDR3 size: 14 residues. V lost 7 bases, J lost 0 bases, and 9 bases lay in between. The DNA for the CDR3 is TGTGCCAGCAAAAGGAGCGCGAACACCGGGGAGCTGTTTTTT. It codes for CASKRSANTGELFF.

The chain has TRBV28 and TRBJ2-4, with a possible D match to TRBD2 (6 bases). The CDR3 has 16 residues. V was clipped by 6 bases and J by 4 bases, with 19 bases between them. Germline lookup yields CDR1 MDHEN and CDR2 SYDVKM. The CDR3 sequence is CASSPQTGERKNIQYF. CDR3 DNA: TGTGCCAGCAGCCCGCAGACGGGAGAGAGAAAAAACATTCAGTACTTC.

The CDR3 sequence: CASSRRTGGDTGELFF. The CDR3 DNA reads TGTGCCAGCAGCCGTCGGACAGGGGGTGACACCGGGGAGCTGTTTTTT. The chain recombines TRBV7-6 with TRBJ2-2, with TRBD1 identical over 10 bases. CDR1 and CDR2 from the germline V gene are SGHVS and FNYEAQ. The CDR3 is 16 residues long. The V and J ends lost 5 bases and 3 bases, in that order; junction bases with no gene match: 6.

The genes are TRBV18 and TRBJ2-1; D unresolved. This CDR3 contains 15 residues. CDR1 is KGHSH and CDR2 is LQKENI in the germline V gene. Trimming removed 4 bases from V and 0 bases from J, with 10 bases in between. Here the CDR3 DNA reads TGTGCCAGCTCACTTTATAGAAGCTCCTACAATGAGCAGTTCTTC. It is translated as CASSLYRSSYNEQFF.

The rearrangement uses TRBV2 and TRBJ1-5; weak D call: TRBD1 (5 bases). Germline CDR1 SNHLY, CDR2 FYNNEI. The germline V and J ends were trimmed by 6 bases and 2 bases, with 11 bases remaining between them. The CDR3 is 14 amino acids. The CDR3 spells CASSAREGNQPQHF. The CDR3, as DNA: TGTGCCAGCAGCGCCAGGGAAGGCAATCAGCCCCAGCATTTT.

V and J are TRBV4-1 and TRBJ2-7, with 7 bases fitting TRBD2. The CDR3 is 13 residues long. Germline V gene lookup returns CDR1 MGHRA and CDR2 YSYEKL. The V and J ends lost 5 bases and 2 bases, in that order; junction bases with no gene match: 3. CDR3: CASSTGLAYEQYF. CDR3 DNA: TGCGCCAGCAGCACTGGACTAGCCTACGAGCAGTACTTC.

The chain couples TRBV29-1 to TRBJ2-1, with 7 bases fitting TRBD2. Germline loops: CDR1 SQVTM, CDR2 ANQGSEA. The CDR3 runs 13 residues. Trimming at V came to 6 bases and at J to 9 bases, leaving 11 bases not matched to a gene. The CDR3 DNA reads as TGCAGCGTGAGTGAGACTAGCTTCGGTGAGCAGTTCTTC. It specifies CSVSETSFGEQFF.

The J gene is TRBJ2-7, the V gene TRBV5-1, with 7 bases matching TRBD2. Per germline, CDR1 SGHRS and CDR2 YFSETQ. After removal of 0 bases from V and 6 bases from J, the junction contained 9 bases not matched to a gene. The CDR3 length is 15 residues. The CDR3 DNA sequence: TGCGCCAGCAGCTTGGCGGGGGGTGTAGGCGGCGAGCAGTACTTC. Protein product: CASSLAGGVGGEQYF.

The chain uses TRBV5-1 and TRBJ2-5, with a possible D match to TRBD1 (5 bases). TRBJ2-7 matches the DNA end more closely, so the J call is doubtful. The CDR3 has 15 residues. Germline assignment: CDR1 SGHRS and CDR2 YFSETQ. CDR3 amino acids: CASSSGAGITYEQYF. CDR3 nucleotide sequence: TGCGCCAGCAGCTCTGGGGCAGGAATTACCTACGAGCAGTACTTC.

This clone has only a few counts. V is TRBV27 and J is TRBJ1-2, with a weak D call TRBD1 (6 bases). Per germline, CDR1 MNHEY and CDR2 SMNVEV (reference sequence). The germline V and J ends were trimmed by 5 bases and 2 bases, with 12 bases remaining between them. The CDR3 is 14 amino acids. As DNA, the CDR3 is TGTGCCAGCAGTACTCCGGGACAAAACTATGGCTACACCTTC. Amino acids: CASSTPGQNYGYTF.

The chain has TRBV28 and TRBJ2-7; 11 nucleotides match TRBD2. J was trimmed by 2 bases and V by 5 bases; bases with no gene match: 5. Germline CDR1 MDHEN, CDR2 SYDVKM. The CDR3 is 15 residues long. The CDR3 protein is CASSLASGRPYEQYF. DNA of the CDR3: TGTGCCAGCAGTCTCGCTAGCGGGAGGCCCTACGAGCAGTACTTC. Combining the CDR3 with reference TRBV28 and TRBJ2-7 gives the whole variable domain DVKVTQSSRYLVKRTGEKVFLECVQDMDHENMFWYRQDPGLGLRLIYFSYDVKMKEKGDIPEGYSVSREKKERFSLILESASTNQTSMYLCASSLASGRPYEQYFGPGTRLTVT.

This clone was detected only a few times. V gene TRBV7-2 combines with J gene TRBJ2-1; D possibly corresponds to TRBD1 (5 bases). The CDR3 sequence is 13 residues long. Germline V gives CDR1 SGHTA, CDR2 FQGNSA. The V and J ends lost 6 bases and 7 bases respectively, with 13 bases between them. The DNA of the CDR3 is TGTGCCAGCAGAGGGGTCACGAAGAATGAGCAGTTCTTC. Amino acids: CASRGVTKNEQFF. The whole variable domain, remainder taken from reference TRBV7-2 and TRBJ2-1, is GAGVSQSPSNKVTEKGKDVELRCDPISGHTALYWYRQSLGQGLEFLIYFQGNSAPDKSGLPSDRFSAERTGGSVSTLTIQRTQQEDSAVYLCASRGVTKNEQFFGPGTRLTVL.

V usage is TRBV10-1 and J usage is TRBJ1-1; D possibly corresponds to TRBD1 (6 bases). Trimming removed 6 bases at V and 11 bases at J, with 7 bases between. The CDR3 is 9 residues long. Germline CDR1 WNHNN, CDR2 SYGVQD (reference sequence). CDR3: CASRRGAFF. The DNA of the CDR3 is TGCGCCAGCAGGAGGGGGGCTTTCTTT.

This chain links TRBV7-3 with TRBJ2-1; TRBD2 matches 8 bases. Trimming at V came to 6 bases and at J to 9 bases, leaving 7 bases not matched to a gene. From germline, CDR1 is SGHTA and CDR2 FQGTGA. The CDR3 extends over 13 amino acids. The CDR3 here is CASSRGGITEQFF. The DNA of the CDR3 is TGTGCCAGCAGTCGGGGGGGGATCACTGAGCAGTTCTTC.

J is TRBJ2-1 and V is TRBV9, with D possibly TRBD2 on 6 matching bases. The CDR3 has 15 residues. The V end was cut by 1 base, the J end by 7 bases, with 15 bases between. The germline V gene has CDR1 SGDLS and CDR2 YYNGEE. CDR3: CASSVSGGPGNEQFF. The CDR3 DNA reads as TGTGCCAGCAGCGTATCCGGAGGGCCGGGGAATGAGCAGTTCTTC.

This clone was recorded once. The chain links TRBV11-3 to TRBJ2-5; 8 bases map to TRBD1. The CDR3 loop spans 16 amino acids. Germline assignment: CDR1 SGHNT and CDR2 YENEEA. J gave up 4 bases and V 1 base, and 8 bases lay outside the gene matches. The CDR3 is CASSLGTRDRGETQYF. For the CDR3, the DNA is TGTGCCAGCAGCTTAGGGACCCGAGACAGGGGAGAGACCCAGTACTTC.

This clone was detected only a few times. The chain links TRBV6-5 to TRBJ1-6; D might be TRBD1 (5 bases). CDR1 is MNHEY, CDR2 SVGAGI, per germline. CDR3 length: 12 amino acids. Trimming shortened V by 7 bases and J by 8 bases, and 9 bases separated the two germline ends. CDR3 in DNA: TGTGCCAGCACCCAAGGGGATTCACCCCTCCACTTT. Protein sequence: CASTQGDSPLHF.

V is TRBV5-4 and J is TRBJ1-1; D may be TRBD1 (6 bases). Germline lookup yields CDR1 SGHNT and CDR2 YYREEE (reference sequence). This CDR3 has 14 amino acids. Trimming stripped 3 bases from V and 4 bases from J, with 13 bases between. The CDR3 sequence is CASSWEGGVTEAFF. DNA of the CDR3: TGTGCCAGCAGCTGGGAGGGGGGAGTCACTGAAGCTTTCTTT.